This T cell receptor (beta chain) appears in the sequencing data of a study of regulatory T cells in long-lasting Graves disease. The V segment lost 6 bases and the J segment 3 bases; nucleotides outside the gene matches: 4. This CDR3 has 12 amino acids. CDR1 DFQATT and CDR2 SNEGSKA come from the germline V gene (reference sequence). This sample's time point: persistent/refractory GD, antithyroid drugs over 5 years with positive TRAb. TCR sequences were obtained from RNA taken from PBMCs. Libraries of TCR beta came from iRepertoire HTBI primers plus Arm-PCR of CDR3 regions. MiXCR was run by TCRdb on the multiplex PCR reads, yielding one entry per CDR3 protein. The data contain 600,000 to 850,000 distinct CDR3 sequences, around 30% of them singletons.

The V call is TRBV20-1, the J call TRBJ2-7, with 8 positions matching TRBD2. The origin of this receptor is a female donor with Graves disease. Sequenced here: peripheral blood mononuclear cells (PBMCs), sampled when the disease was refractory, from a patient treated with antithyroid drugs. The CDR3 nucleotides read TGCAGTGCGCCGCTAGCGGGCTACGAGCAGTACTTC. This codes for CSAPLAGYEQYF.